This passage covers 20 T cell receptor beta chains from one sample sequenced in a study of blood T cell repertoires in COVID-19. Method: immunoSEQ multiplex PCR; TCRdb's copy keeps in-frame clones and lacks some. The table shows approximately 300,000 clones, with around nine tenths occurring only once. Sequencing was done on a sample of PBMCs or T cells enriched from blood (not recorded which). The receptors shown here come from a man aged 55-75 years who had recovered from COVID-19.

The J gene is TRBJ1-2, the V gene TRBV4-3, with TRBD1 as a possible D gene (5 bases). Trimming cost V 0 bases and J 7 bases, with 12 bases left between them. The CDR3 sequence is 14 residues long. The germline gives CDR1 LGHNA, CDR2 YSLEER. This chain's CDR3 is CASSQDRAGSGYTF. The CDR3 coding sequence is TGCGCCAGCAGCCAAGATAGGGCAGGGTCTGGCTACACCTTC.

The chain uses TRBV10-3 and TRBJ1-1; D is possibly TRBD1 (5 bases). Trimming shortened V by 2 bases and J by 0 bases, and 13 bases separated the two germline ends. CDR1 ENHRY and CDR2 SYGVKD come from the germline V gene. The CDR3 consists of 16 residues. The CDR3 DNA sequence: TGTGCCATCAGTGAGGGTGTGGGGCTTATGAACACTGAAGCTTTCTTT. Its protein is CAISEGVGLMNTEAFF.

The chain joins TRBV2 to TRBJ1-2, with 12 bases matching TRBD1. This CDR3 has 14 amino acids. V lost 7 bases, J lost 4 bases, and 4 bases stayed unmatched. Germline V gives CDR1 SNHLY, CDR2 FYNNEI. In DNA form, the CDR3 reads TGTGCCAGCATGGGACAGGGGGCGGGCTATGGCTACACCTTC. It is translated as CASMGQGAGYGYTF.

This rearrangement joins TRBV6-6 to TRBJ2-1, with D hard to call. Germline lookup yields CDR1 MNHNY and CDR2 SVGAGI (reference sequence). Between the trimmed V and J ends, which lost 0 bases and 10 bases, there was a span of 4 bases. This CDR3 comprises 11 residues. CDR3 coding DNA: TGTGCCAGCAGTTACTCGCGGGAGCAGTTCTTC. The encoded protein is CASSYSREQFF.

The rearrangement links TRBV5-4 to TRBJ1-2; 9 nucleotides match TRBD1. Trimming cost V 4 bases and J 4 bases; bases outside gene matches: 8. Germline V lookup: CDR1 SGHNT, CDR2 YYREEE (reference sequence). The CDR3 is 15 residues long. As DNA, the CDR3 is TGTGCCAGCAGCCCGGTAACGGACAGGGGCTATGGCTACACCTTC. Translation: CASSPVTDRGYGYTF.

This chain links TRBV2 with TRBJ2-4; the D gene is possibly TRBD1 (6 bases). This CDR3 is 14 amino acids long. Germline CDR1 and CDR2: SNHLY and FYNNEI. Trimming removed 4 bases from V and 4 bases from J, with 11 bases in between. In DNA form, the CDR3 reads TGTGCCAGCAGTGTACGGACAGTGAAAAACATTCAGTACTTC. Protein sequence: CASSVRTVKNIQYF. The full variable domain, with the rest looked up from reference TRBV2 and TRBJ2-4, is EPEVTQTPSHQVTQMGQEVILRCVPISNHLYFYWYRQILGQKVEFLVSFYNNEISEKSEIFDDQFSVERPDGSNFTLKIRSTKLEDSAMYFCASSVRTVKNIQYFGAGTRLSVL.

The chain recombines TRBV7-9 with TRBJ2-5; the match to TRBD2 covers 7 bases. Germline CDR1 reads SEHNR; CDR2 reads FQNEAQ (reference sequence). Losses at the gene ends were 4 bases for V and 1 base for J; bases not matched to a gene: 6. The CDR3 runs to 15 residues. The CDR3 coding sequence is TGTGCCAGCAGCTATGGATGGACTAGCCAAGAGACCCAGTACTTC. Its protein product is CASSYGWTSQETQYF.

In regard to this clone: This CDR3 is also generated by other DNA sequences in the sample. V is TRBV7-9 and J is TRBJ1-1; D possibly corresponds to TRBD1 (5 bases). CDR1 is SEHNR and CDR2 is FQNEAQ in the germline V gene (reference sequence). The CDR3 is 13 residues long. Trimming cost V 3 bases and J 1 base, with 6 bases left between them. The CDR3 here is CASSLQGNTEAFF. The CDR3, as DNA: TGTGCCAGCAGCTTGCAGGGGAACACTGAAGCTTTCTTT.

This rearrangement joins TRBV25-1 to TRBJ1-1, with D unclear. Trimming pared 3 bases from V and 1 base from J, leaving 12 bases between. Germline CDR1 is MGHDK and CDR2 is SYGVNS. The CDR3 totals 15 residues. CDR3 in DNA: TGTGCCAGCAGTGATGGCCTAACAGCGAACACTGAAGCTTTCTTT. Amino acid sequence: CASSDGLTANTEAFF.

The CDR3 protein is CASSLVRVTEAFF. DNA for the CDR3: TGTGCCAGCAGCTTGGTTCGGGTAACTGAAGCTTTCTTT. V and J are TRBV7-8 and TRBJ1-1; D is unclear. CDR3 size: 13 residues. Trimming pared 3 bases from V and 5 bases from J, leaving 10 bases between. Germline CDR1 reads SGHVS; CDR2 reads FQNEAQ. The complete variable domain, with remaining parts taken from reference TRBV7-8 and TRBJ1-1, reads GAGVSQSPRYKVAKRGQDVALRCDPISGHVSLFWYQQALGQGPEFLTYFQNEAQLDKSGLPSDRFFAERPEGSVSTLKIQRTQQEDSAVYLCASSLVRVTEAFFGQGTRLTVV.

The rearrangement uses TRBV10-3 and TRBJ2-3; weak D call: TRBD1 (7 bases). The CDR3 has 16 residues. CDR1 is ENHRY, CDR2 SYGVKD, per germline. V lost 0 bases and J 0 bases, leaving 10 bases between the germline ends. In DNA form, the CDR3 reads TGTGCCATCAGTGAGTCACAGGGGAGGAGCACAGATACGCAGTATTTT. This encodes CAISESQGRSTDTQYF.

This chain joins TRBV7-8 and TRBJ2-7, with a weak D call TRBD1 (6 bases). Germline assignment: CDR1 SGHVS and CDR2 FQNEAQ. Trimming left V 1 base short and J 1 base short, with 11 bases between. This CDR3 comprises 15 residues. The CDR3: CASSLVSDRSYEQYF. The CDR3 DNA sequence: TGTGCCAGCAGCTTAGTTAGTGACAGGTCCTACGAGCAGTACTTC.

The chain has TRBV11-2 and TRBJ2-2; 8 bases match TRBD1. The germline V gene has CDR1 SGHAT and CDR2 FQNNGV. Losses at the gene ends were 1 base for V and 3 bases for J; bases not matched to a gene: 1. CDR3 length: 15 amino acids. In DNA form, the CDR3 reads TGTGCCAGCAGCTTAGCGGACAGGGACACCGGGGAGCTGTTTTTT. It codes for CASSLADRDTGELFF.

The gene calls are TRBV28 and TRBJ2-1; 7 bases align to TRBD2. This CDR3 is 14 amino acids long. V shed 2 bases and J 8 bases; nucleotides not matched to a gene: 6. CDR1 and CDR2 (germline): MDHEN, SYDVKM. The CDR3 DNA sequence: TGTGCCAGCAGTTTACGACTAGCTGGAGATGAGCAGTTCTTC. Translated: CASSLRLAGDEQFF.

CDR3 residues: CASSFGGSGGTSTDTQYF. DNA of the CDR3: TGCGCCAGCAGCTTCGGGGGTAGCGGGGGGACTAGCACAGATACGCAGTATTTT. V and J are TRBV5-1 and TRBJ2-3, with 10 bases lining up with TRBD2. V gave up 2 bases and J gave up 0 bases; unmatched junction bases: 9. From germline, CDR1 is SGHRS and CDR2 YFSETQ. The CDR3 length is 18 residues.

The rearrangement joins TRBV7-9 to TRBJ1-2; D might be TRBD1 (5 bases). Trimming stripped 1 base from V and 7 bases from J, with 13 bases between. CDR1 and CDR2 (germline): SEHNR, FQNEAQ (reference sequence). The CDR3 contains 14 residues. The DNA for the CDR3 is TGTGCCAGCAGCTTAGGGTCAGGGTTTACTGGCTACACCTTC. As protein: CASSLGSGFTGYTF. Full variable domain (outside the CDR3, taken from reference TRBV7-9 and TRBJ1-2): DTGVSQNPRHKITKRGQNVTFRCDPISEHNRLYWYRQTLGQGPEFLTYFQNEAQLEKSRLLSDRFSAERPKGSFSTLEIQRTEQGDSAMYLCASSLGSGFTGYTFGSGTRLTVV.

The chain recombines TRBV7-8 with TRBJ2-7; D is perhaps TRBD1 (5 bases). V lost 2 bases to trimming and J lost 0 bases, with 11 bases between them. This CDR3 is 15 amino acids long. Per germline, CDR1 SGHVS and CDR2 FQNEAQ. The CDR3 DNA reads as TGTGCCAGCAGCTTATACTTCGACAGCTCCTACGAGCAGTACTTC. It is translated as CASSLYFDSSYEQYF.

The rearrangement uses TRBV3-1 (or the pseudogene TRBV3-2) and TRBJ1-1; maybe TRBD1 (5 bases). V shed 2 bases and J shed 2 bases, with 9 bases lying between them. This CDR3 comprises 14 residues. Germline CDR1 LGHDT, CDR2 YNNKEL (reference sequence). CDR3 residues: CASSQLQENTEAFF. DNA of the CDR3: TGTGCCAGCAGCCAACTACAGGAAAACACTGAAGCTTTCTTT.

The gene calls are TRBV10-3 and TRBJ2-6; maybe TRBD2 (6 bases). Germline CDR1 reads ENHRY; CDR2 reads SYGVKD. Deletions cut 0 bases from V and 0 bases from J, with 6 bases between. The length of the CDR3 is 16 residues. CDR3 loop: CAISESSGSGANVLTF. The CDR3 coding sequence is TGTGCCATCAGTGAGTCTAGCGGCTCTGGGGCCAACGTCCTGACTTTC.

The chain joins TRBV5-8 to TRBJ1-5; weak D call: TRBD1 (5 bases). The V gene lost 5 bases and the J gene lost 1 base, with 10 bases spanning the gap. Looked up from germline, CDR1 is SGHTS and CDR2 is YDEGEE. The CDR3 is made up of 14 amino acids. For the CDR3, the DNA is TGTGCCAGCAGAACCAGGGTGAGCAATCAGCCCCAGCATTTT. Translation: CASRTRVSNQPQHF.